This T cell receptor beta chain was captured by sequencing in a study of T cell responses to AZD1222 COVID-19 vaccine. The protocol was immunoSEQ multiplex PCR, while the TCRdb copy is restricted to in-frame clones and leaves out a portion. The table lists approximately 190,000 clones, 80% to 90% of them singletons. The CDR3 is 14 residues long. V was shortened by 2 bases and J by 5 bases, with 7 bases between the two germline ends. CDR1 SGHTA and CDR2 FQGTGA come from the germline V gene. This material consisted of peripheral blood, taken on day 0 of MenACWY control vaccination. V is TRBV7-3 and J is TRBJ1-6, with D uncertain. This TCR was sampled from an adult in good health. The CDR3 nucleotides are TGTGCCAGCAGCTTAGGGTCTAATAATTCACCCCTCCACTTT. The encoded protein is CASSLGSNNSPLHF.